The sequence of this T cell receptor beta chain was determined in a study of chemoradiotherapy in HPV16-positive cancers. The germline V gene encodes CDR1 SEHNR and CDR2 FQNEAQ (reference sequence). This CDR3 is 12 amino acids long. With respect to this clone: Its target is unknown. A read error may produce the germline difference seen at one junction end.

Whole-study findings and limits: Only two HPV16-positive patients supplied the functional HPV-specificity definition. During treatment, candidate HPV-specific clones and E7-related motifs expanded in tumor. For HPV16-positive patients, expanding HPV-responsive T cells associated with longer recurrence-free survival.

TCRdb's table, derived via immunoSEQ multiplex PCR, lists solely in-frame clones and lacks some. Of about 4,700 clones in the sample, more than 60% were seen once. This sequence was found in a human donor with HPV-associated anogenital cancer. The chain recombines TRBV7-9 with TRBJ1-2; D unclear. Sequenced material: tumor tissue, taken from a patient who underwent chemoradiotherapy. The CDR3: CASSLDHGRSYF. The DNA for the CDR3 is TGTGCCAGCAGCTTAGATCATGGGAGAAGCTACTTC.